Listed here is a single T cell receptor beta chain. In the original processing: Quantification of nucleated cells was approximated via reference gene primer amplification. TCRdb keeps only in-frame clones here, not all; method: immunoSEQ multiplex PCR. That table gives V, J and clone size, and the DNA gave D and trimming. The table shows about 80,000 clones, with over 70% occurring only once. These data come from a study of blood T cell repertoires in COVID-19. Study background: Some COVID-19 samples were acute and others convalescent; all came from the United States, Italy and Spain. Sources were T cells, B-cell-depleted T cells, or PBMCs; the material itself was cDNA or gDNA.

J lost 6 bases, V lost 4 bases, and 5 bases had no gene match. The CDR3 extends over 15 amino acids. Germline CDR1 SGDLS, CDR2 YYNGEE. The clonotype was recovered from a human donor in a cohort sampled during active COVID-19. V is TRBV9 and J is TRBJ2-3; 13 bases fit TRBD2. The specimen sequenced was peripheral blood. CDR3 sequence: CASSPRTSGGDTQYF. In nucleotides, the CDR3 is TGTGCCAGCAGCCCTCGGACTAGCGGGGGCGATACGCAGTATTTT.